The TCR beta chain under discussion was sequenced for a study of shared clonotypes between healthy human individuals. Terminally differentiated effector memory CD45RA+ cells were left out of the naive CD8 fraction, which was CD45RO-negative and positively selected for CCR7. Donors, without exception, were Caucasian adults residing in Nashville, Tennessee. Looked up from germline, CDR1 is SGDLS and CDR2 is YYNGEE. V lost 4 bases and J 1 base, leaving 26 bases between the germline ends. This CDR3 has 19 residues. Over several immunoSEQ plates, each subset's genomic DNA was distributed in even portions. Sequencing used immunoSEQ multiplex PCR; TCRdb keeps in-frame clones, though not all of them. The sample includes about 1,800,000 clones, about 95% of them seen just once.

The V call is TRBV9, the J call TRBJ1-1, with a weak D call TRBD1 (5 bases). The source is a man between 18 and 35 years old in good health. Material for sequencing was naive CD8+ T cells sorted from blood. CDR3 amino acids: CASSQTEPGPPTRNTEAFF. The CDR3 coding sequence is TGTGCCAGCAGCCAAACCGAACCGGGACCGCCGACCAGGAACACTGAAGCTTTCTTT.